This T cell receptor beta chain was captured in a study of shared clonotypes between healthy human individuals. Overall study: The composition of the donors was a couple of women and a few men aged 18 to 49.

Sequencing used immunoSEQ multiplex PCR; TCRdb keeps in-frame clones, though not all of them. The table records roughly 2,500,000 clones, under 95% of them present only once. Germline CDR1 MDHEN, CDR2 SYDVKM. J gave up 4 bases and V 4 bases, and 7 bases lay outside the gene matches. The CDR3 extends over 15 amino acids. About this clone itself: The identical CDR3 is also encoded by other nucleotide sequences in the sample.

The receptor was derived from a man between 18 and 29 years old in good health. Some clones in this sample may be carry-over from other donors' samples. Sequenced sample: naive CD4+ T cells from PBMCs. The subset denotes: CD45RA+ positively selected. The chain uses TRBV28 and TRBJ1-1; 9 positions match TRBD1. CDR3: CASSSGQGGITEAFF. CDR3 sequence (DNA): TGTGCCAGCAGTTCGGGACAGGGAGGAATCACTGAAGCTTTCTTT.